Here is one TCR beta chain with its context. What this receptor recognizes is not known. No base quality values were provided; no much bigger clone lies one nucleotide off. Libraries were made using the immunoSEQ multiplex PCR assay. Under the source paper's analysis protocol: A statistical classification framework was built to diagnose cytomegalovirus status from the catalog of TCR beta chain sequences. TCRdb re-hosts the immuneACCESS table, in-frame sequences only. Its copies lack some clones; in the studies checked, an unresolved V gene accounts for under half of them, and the cause for the rest is not known. The V and J calls and clone size are taken from that table; D and trimming were inferred from the DNA. This sample lists more than 55,000 clones; about 96% were detected once. The ten largest account for 0.9% of the sample. Germline trimming: 7 bases from V, 7 bases from J; junction bases outside gene matches: 9. The germline V gene sets CDR1 to SQVTM and CDR2 to ANQGSEA. The CDR3, from cysteine to phenylalanine, totals 12 residues. Only CDR3 DNA is held: 36 bases, read in frame from base 1.

This record belongs to a study of cytomegalovirus exposure and HLA in healthy donors (dated by TCRdb to the late 2010s). Regarding the complete study: According to a later analysis, one platform produced both the roughly 110 validation repertoires and the 666 repertoires of the first cohort. The study aimed to test whether signatures of past pathogen exposure could be identified by cataloging public T cell receptors. Besides the first cohort of 500 to 700 subjects, a separate validation cohort made up of some 110 different subjects was used. High-throughput TCR immunosequencing, statistical association of individual TCRs with disease status, and machine learning were combined to predict cytomegalovirus infection status. Broad study findings and their caveats: In a later analysis, TCRs clustered in the first cohort were found to also tend to co-occur in the 120 validation repertoires, with approximately 95% of cluster scores above 0. A few of the identified cytomegalovirus-associated TCR beta chains were confirmed in vitro to be specific for cytomegalovirus antigens. According to the authors, the approach could potentially be generalized to other disease states and immunological phenotypes. Across donors, most TCR sequences were observed very rarely, whereas some public TCRs were present in many individuals. The classifier was reported to diagnose cytomegalovirus status with high specificity and sensitivity in both the original and validation cohorts. A total of roughly 160 TCR beta chains were listed by the study as associated with cytomegalovirus. The validation cohort had no HLA typing available for a later analysis, so co-occurrence within that cohort was assessed over all 120 or so repertoires.

The donors were included in the validation cohort of roughly 130 subjects, a group kept apart from the approximately 650-subject first cohort. Sequencing was done on a sample of PBMCs. The receptor's source is a man aged 18 to 35 in good health and CMV-seronegative. The V and J segments used are TRBV29-1 and TRBJ2-5; TRBD2 aligns with 7 central bases. The CDR3 protein: CSAQTSLVTQYF. The DNA sequence reads TGCAGCGCCCAGACTAGCTTGGTGACCCAGTACTTC.